These T cell receptor beta chains were read from a single sample in a study of radiation and T cells in renal cell carcinoma. The data were produced by immunoSEQ multiplex PCR, yet TCRdb's version contains in-frame clones alone and is incomplete. The sample lists roughly 130,000 clones, around four fifths occurring once. This sample comprised blood, obtained from a patient whose treatment included radiotherapy and nephrectomy. The receptors shown here come from a woman aged 55-69 years with renal cell carcinoma. Both conserved end residues are part of each CDR3.

v_call,j_call,cdr3_aa
TRBV7-3,TRBJ2-1,CASSQQLAGINEQFF
TRBV7-2,TRBJ1-5,CASSLISNSNQPQHF
TRBV7-2,TRBJ2-3,CASSLADTQYF
TRBV27,TRBJ2-3,CASRTGSDTQYF
TRBV28,TRBJ2-1,CASGQKSYNEQFF
TRBV28,TRBJ1-2,CASSIRSGGGYTF
TRBV28,TRBJ1-6,CASSSGGADYNSPLHF
TRBV29-1,TRBJ1-5,CSVGGDSYSNQPQHF
TRBV7-9,TRBJ2-7,CASSLATGGNEQYF
TRBV7-2,TRBJ2-1,CASTASWRGRYNEQFF
TRBV11-3,TRBJ2-5,CASSLDRGQETQYF
TRBV12-5,TRBJ1-1,CASAKNEGTNTEAFF
TRBV28,TRBJ1-2,CASSSSFLTNYGYTF
TRBV14,TRBJ2-7,CASSLMVGSYEQYF
TRBV6-5,TRBJ1-2,CASSYSAGLRYGYTF
TRBV6-4,TRBJ2-6,CASRAENSGANVLTF
TRBV5-1,TRBJ1-2,CASSPGGFYGYTF
TRBV4-2,TRBJ1-4,CASSLWTGEGEKLFF
TRBV2,TRBJ2-7,CASTLSGSGRSGEQYF
TRBV7-6,TRBJ1-1,CASSLNSWGPNTEAFF
TRBV6-5,TRBJ2-7,CASSSGTGALAYEQYF
TRBV19,TRBJ1-2,CASSIGWDRAYGYTF
TRBV5-6,TRBJ1-5,CASSLAGWQGTQPQHF
TRBV19,TRBJ1-5,CASSITGGVGQPQHF
TRBV5-1,TRBJ2-1,CASSLDPTNPGAGEQFF
TRBV9,TRBJ2-2,CASSVGAGYTGELFF
TRBV2,TRBJ1-5,CASAGSGPRRQPQHF
TRBV4-3,TRBJ2-2,CASSQGGARGRTGELFF
TRBV5-5,TRBJ1-2,CASSFQYGTNYGYTF
TRBV28,TRBJ1-1,CASSLVGTNTEAFF
TRBV2,TRBJ1-2,CASTYEDLGYLVYGYTF
TRBV5-5,TRBJ1-4,CASSLQGTNEKLFF
TRBV28,TRBJ2-7,CASREGLALYEQYF
TRBV10-3,TRBJ1-5,CAISDQGAYSNQPQHF
TRBV5-4,TRBJ1-4,CASSFHGQGRDEKLFF
TRBV28,TRBJ1-4,CASSLGEKNEKLFF
TRBV10-3,TRBJ1-3,CAISETNRGGNTIYF
TRBV29-1,TRBJ1-1,CSVRRGGMNTEAFF
TRBV30,TRBJ2-1,CACSTGTSGGSSYNEQFF
TRBV9,TRBJ1-1,CASSRQGDTEAFF
TRBV5-1,TRBJ2-1,CASSLGTSGANEQFF
TRBV27,TRBJ2-3,CASSSRTALHTDTQYF
TRBV6-5,TRBJ2-2,CASRAGTMNTGELFF
TRBV7-2,TRBJ1-2,CASSPTGQGYGYTF
TRBV5-1,TRBJ1-1,CASATDRGPLNTEAFF
TRBV28,TRBJ2-7,CAGGSWGEQYF
TRBV28,TRBJ2-6,CASSPYRADSGANVLTF
TRBV29-1,TRBJ2-5,CSVEDRSGGASQETQYF
TRBV27,TRBJ2-7,CASSFATSGPYEQYF
TRBV20-1,TRBJ2-1,CSARVINEQFF
TRBV7-9,TRBJ1-2,CASSPGDYGYTF
TRBV7-9,TRBJ2-5,CASSLGGRGLETQYF
TRBV7-2,TRBJ2-4,CASSLDTAALGIQYF
TRBV7-2,TRBJ2-7,CASSVDPREQYF
TRBV9,TRBJ2-7,CASSAGTGGTDGREQYF